What follows is one T cell receptor beta chain and its context. The CDR3 covers 15 residues. Germline CDR1 is SEHNR and CDR2 is FQNEAQ (reference sequence). The V end lost 5 bases, the J end lost 1 base, and 14 bases lay between the germline ends. The data were taken from a study of blood T cell repertoires in COVID-19. Study overall: Acute and convalescent COVID-19 specimens originated in the United States, Italy and Spain. Nucleic acid was either cDNA or gDNA, and it came from T cells, B-cell-depleted T cells, or PBMCs.

Libraries were prepared by immunoSEQ multiplex PCR; TCRdb keeps only in-frame clonotypes and omits some of them. This sample has under 300,000 clones, with roughly 82% found just once. This TCR was recovered from a woman older than 75 with active or convalescent COVID-19. J is TRBJ1-1 and V is TRBV7-9; D is ambiguous. Sequenced sample: peripheral blood. The CDR3 here is CASSPSQLTNTEAFF. The DNA for the CDR3 is TGTGCCAGCAGCCCTTCCCAACTTACGAACACTGAAGCTTTCTTT.